The 32 T cell receptor beta chains below come from one sample, sequenced in a study of T cells after yellow fever vaccination. TCRdb reprocessed the 5' RACE reads via MiXCR and lists one record per CDR3 protein. In the table there are approximately 260,000 distinct CDR3 sequences, over 10% of which are singletons. The material was CD4+ T cells sorted from PBMCs, obtained 45 days after the yellow fever booster vaccination. These receptors were taken from a man aged 25-45 years who received the YFV17D yellow fever vaccine.

This clonotype was counted between two and nine times. The chain carries TRBV20-1 and TRBJ2-7; 9 bases are shared with TRBD2. This CDR3 region has 15 residues. Unmatched junction bases numbered 16, after V lost 7 bases and J lost 6 bases. Germline loops: CDR1 DFQATT, CDR2 SNEGSKA (reference sequence). CDR3 in DNA: TGCAGTGTTCCGCGGGGTAGCGGGAGTTTAGGCGAGCAGTACTTC. It specifies CSVPRGSGSLGEQYF.

This rearrangement joins TRBV27 to TRBJ2-3, with a possible D match to TRBD2 (6 bases). There are 16 residues in the CDR3. Trimming left V 5 bases short and J 1 base short, with 16 bases between. Germline lookup yields CDR1 MNHEY and CDR2 SMNVEV (reference sequence). The CDR3 reads CASSTNRGRGTDTQYF. CDR3 DNA sequence: TGTGCCAGCAGTACAAACCGGGGGAGAGGCACAGATACGCAGTATTTT.

This clonotype was found a few times. This may be a read error, as it is one base from a much larger clone. The J gene is TRBJ2-1, the V gene TRBV20-1; D not resolved. Germline V lookup: CDR1 DFQATT, CDR2 SNEGSKA (reference sequence). The CDR3 is made up of 11 amino acids. V was trimmed by 5 bases and J by 7 bases, leaving 9 bases between them. This chain's CDR3 is CSAPLCNEQFF. CDR3 DNA: TGCAGTGCTCCGCTCTGTAATGAGCAGTTCTTC.

This rearrangement joins TRBV5-1 to TRBJ2-7; perhaps D is TRBD1 or TRBD2 (6 bases each). V was shortened by 2 bases and J by 4 bases, with 16 bases between the two germline ends. CDR1 is SGHRS, CDR2 YFSETQ, per germline. CDR3 length: 15 amino acids. CDR3 sequence: CASSFSPGAEYEQYF. The CDR3 nucleotides are TGCGCCAGCAGCTTTAGCCCGGGGGCAGAGTACGAGCAGTACTTC.

This clonotype was seen a few times. The V call is TRBV28, the J call TRBJ2-5; D is possibly TRBD2 (5 bases). Germline V lookup: CDR1 MDHEN, CDR2 SYDVKM. V was trimmed by 6 bases and J by 1 base, leaving 15 bases between them. This CDR3 has 15 residues. The CDR3 bases are TGTGCCAGCAGCCTTCCCGGACTGGTCCAAGAGACCCAGTACTTC. Translated: CASSLPGLVQETQYF.

In its sample, this clonotype was seen a few times. The chain carries TRBV28 and TRBJ2-4; tentatively, D is TRBD2 (6 bases). This CDR3 contains 14 residues. Germline CDR1 reads MDHEN; CDR2 reads SYDVKM. Trimming stripped 6 bases from V and 7 bases from J, with 16 bases between. CDR3 nucleotides: TGTGCCAGCAGCCTGGGGGGATTTATTAACATTCAGTACTTC. It translates to CASSLGGFINIQYF.

The table lists this clonotype with a few counts. The rearrangement links TRBV7-3 to TRBJ2-7; possible D gene TRBD1, 5 bases. Deletions cut 5 bases from V and 6 bases from J, with 17 bases between. Germline CDR1 is SGHTA and CDR2 is FQGTGA. The CDR3 contains 14 residues. CDR3: CASSPGANAGEQYF. In nucleotides, the CDR3 is TGTGCCAGCAGCCCTGGGGCGAATGCTGGCGAGCAGTACTTC.

The gene calls are TRBV12-3 or TRBV12-4 and TRBJ1-4; 8 positions agree with TRBD1. V lost 6 bases and J lost 8; bases outside the gene matches: 5. The CDR3 contains 13 residues. CDR3 residues: CASSRQGFEKLFF. The CDR3 DNA reads as TGTGCCAGCAGCCGACAGGGGTTCGAAAAACTGTTTTTT.

Only a few counts were recorded for this clonotype. The CDR3, as DNA: TGCAGCGTTAGCCCCGGGGTACGCGAGCAGTACTTC. As protein: CSVSPGVREQYF. The rearrangement uses TRBV29-1 and TRBJ2-7; TRBD2 might be the D (5 bases). This CDR3 region has 12 residues. Germline lookup yields CDR1 SQVTM and CDR2 ANQGSEA. The germline V and J ends were trimmed by 5 bases and 6 bases, with 14 bases remaining between them.

This clonotype was detected only a few times. The J gene is TRBJ2-1, the V gene TRBV28; 7 positions agree with TRBD1. This CDR3 contains 15 residues. The V segment lost 4 bases and the J segment 7 bases; nucleotides outside the gene matches: 10. Per germline, CDR1 MDHEN and CDR2 SYDVKM. The CDR3 bases are TGTGCCAGCAGTTCCCTCGACAGGGAAGGTAATGAGCAGTTCTTC. It specifies CASSSLDREGNEQFF.

Notes on this clonotype: A much more abundant neighbour one base away suggests this may be a read error. This chain connects TRBV20-1 to TRBJ2-1, with TRBD2 matching 10 bases. CDR3 length equals 17 residues. Germline CDR1 and CDR2: DFQATT and SNEGSKA (reference sequence). The CDR3 DNA sequence: TGCGGTGCTCCTAGACTAGCGGGTCACACGACGGCCAATGAGCAGTTCTTC. Protein sequence: CGAPRLAGHTTANEQFF.

This clonotype showed up just a few times. This chain joins TRBV6-2 or TRBV6-3 and TRBJ2-1; TRBD2 matches at 12 bases. V lost 4 bases, J lost 10 bases, and 14 bases stayed unmatched. Germline V gives CDR1 MNHEY, CDR2 SVGEGT. The CDR3 has 17 residues. Here the CDR3 reads CASSSPYLTSGRVEQFF. The CDR3 DNA follows: TGTGCCAGCAGTTCTCCTTATCTGACTAGCGGGAGAGTGGAGCAGTTCTTC.

This clonotype was seen once. This chain connects TRBV24-1 to TRBJ2-2, with D possibly being TRBD2 (5 bases). The CDR3 covers 14 residues. Germline V gene lookup returns CDR1 KGHDR and CDR2 SFDVKD. The V and J ends lost 9 bases and 1 base respectively, with 11 bases between them. CDR3 protein: CATREGRNTGELFF. The CDR3 DNA reads as TGTGCCACCCGGGAAGGGCGGAACACCGGGGAGCTGTTTTTT.

V usage is TRBV5-5 and J usage is TRBJ2-7; D possibly corresponds to TRBD1 (5 bases). This CDR3 has 12 residues. The V gene's germline CDR1 is SGHKS and CDR2 YYEKEE (reference sequence). V lost 5 bases, J lost 1 base, and 7 bases lay in between. The CDR3 DNA reads as TGTGCCAGCAGGGGGCTTTCCTACGAGCAGTACTTC. Its protein is CASRGLSYEQYF.

The chain is built from TRBV12-3 or TRBV12-4 and TRBJ2-3; TRBD2 agrees at 8 bases. This CDR3 is built from 13 residues. J lost 6 bases, V lost 7 bases, and 6 bases had no gene match. CDR3 nucleotides: TGTGCCAGCACACGCGGGAGGTGGGATACGCAGTATTTT. Amino acid sequence: CASTRGRWDTQYF.

A single count supports this clonotype. CDR3 nucleotides: TGTGCCAGCAGGATACCGGCCGGCGATACGCAGTATTTT. Encoded protein: CASRIPAGDTQYF. This sequence joins TRBV6-1 and TRBJ2-3, with D uncertain. The CDR3 is made up of 13 amino acids. V was trimmed by 6 bases and J by 6 bases, leaving 13 bases between them. CDR1 and CDR2 from the germline V gene are MNHNS and SASEGT.

The chain is built from TRBV7-8 and TRBJ2-1; 8 bases fit TRBD2. Germline lookup yields CDR1 SGHVS and CDR2 FQNEAQ. Trimming took 3 bases from V and 4 from J; bases not matched to a gene: 8. The CDR3 sequence is 16 residues long. The CDR3 loop is CASSLGGTRVYNEQFF. For the CDR3, the DNA is TGTGCCAGCAGCTTGGGGGGGACTAGAGTATACAATGAGCAGTTCTTC.

This chain links TRBV12-3 or TRBV12-4 with TRBJ2-1; possible D gene TRBD2, 6 bases. CDR3 length: 15 amino acids. V was trimmed by 7 bases and J by 13 bases, leaving 26 bases between them. CDR3 sequence (DNA): TGTGCCAGCACCTTATCTGGGGGGAGCTTAGTGAGACAGTTCTTC. Protein: CASTLSGGSLVRQFF.

This clonotype has a handful of counts. V gene TRBV10-3 combines with J gene TRBJ2-3; 9 bases are a match to TRBD1. The CDR3 is made up of 16 amino acids. CDR1 and CDR2 from the germline V gene are ENHRY and SYGVKD. Trimming removed 4 bases from V and 2 bases from J; junction bases left unmatched: 7. As DNA, the CDR3 is TGTGCCATCAGTGGCCGGGGGACAGGGAACACAGATACGCAGTATTTT. This sequence encodes CAISGRGTGNTDTQYF.

This clonotype was found a few times. This chain links TRBV5-1 with TRBJ1-1; 11 bases line up with TRBD1. The ends lost 0 bases at V and 12 bases at J; junction bases unmatched: 4. Per the germline V gene, CDR1 is SGHRS and CDR2 is YFSETQ. The CDR3 spans 13 residues. CDR3 DNA: TGCGCCAGCAGCTTGGGGGACAGGGGGACTACTTTCTTT. Its translation: CASSLGDRGTTFF.

This clonotype was detected only a few times. The CDR3 region has the DNA TGTGCCAGCAGCGGCTTCCGACGGTCCCAAGAGACCCAGTACTTC. It yields the protein CASSGFRRSQETQYF. This chain connects TRBV7-2 to TRBJ2-5; D is unresolved. V lost 5 bases, J lost 1 base, and 14 bases lay in between. Looked up from germline, CDR1 is SGHTA and CDR2 is FQGNSA. The CDR3 runs 15 residues.

This clonotype has a handful of counts. The chain uses TRBV10-3 and TRBJ2-3; TRBD2 is a possible D gene (7 bases). The germline CDR1 and CDR2 sequences are ENHRY and SYGVKD. V dropped 11 bases and J dropped 6 bases, with 21 bases sitting between them. The CDR3 is made up of 14 amino acids. The CDR3 region is CASQGREWLDTQYF. The CDR3, as DNA: TGTGCCTCGCAGGGGCGGGAGTGGCTGGATACGCAGTATTTT.

J is TRBJ2-1 and V is TRBV12-3 or TRBV12-4; D is perhaps TRBD1 (6 bases). This CDR3 has 15 residues. The V gene lost 5 bases and the J gene lost 2 bases, with 13 bases spanning the gap. CDR3 coding DNA: TGTGCCAGCAGTCGTAGCAGGGGACCCTACAATGAGCAGTTCTTC. Amino acid sequence: CASSRSRGPYNEQFF.

This clonotype was detected ten times or more. V usage is TRBV6-5 and J usage is TRBJ2-3; D ambiguous. Per the germline V gene, CDR1 is MNHEY and CDR2 is SVGAGI. V was clipped by 0 bases and J by 4 bases, with 8 bases between them. There are 14 residues in the CDR3. Written as DNA, the CDR3 is TGTGCCAGCAGTTACTCTAAGGCCCCAGATACGCAGTATTTT. Translated: CASSYSKAPDTQYF.

The CDR3 nucleotides read TGTGCCATCAGTCTACAGGTCTCTGGGGCCAACGTCCTGACTTTC. Translation gives CAISLQVSGANVLTF. V gene TRBV10-3 combines with J gene TRBJ2-6; possibly TRBD1 for D (5 bases). V dropped 5 bases and J dropped 0 bases, with 8 bases sitting between them. The CDR3 runs 15 residues. Germline V lookup: CDR1 ENHRY, CDR2 SYGVKD.

A few counts support this clonotype. CDR3 coding DNA: TGCAGTGCTAGAGAGGGAGTTAGGAGCTTCGGAGAGACCCAGTACTTC. This translates into CSAREGVRSFGETQYF. The chain combines TRBV20-1 with TRBJ2-5, with a weak D call TRBD2 (5 bases). V shed 0 bases and J shed 4 bases, with 18 bases lying between them. The germline CDR1 and CDR2 sequences are DFQATT and SNEGSKA (reference sequence). The CDR3 is 16 residues long.

The rearrangement links TRBV5-1 to TRBJ2-5, with no clear D. Trimming pared 3 bases from V and 3 bases from J, leaving 9 bases between. The CDR3 length is 13 residues. Germline V CDR1 and CDR2: SGHRS, YFSETQ. The CDR3 protein is CASSSTMKETQYF. As DNA, the CDR3 is TGCGCCAGCAGCTCGACCATGAAAGAGACCCAGTACTTC.

The rearrangement links TRBV12-3 or TRBV12-4 to TRBJ2-1; TRBD1 agrees at 10 bases. V shed 6 bases and J 6 bases; nucleotides not matched to a gene: 8. The CDR3 length is 15 residues. The CDR3 nucleotides read TGTGCCAGCAGCCGCGGACAGGGGGGAAGCAATGAGCAGTTCTTC. Translating it yields CASSRGQGGSNEQFF.

The chain's CDR3 is CSASLAGPSYEQYF. The CDR3 coding sequence is TGCAGTGCTTCCCTAGCGGGCCCCTCCTACGAGCAGTACTTC. This chain uses TRBV20-1 with TRBJ2-7, with 8 positions matching TRBD2. The germline V gene encodes CDR1 DFQATT and CDR2 SNEGSKA (reference sequence). V gave up 5 bases and J gave up 0 bases; unmatched junction bases: 6. This CDR3 contains 14 residues.

This clonotype came up a few times. At one end the junction does not follow the germline gene, possibly because of a read error. J is TRBJ1-6 and V is TRBV6-1; possible D gene TRBD1, 5 bases. The CDR3 has 14 amino acids. Per the germline V gene, CDR1 is MNHNS and CDR2 is SASEGT. The CDR3 nucleotides read TGTGCCAGCAGGGAAGGGGCAGTGATTTCACCCCTCCACTTT. This encodes CASREGAVISPLHF.

This clonotype showed up many times. The chain links TRBV29-1 to TRBJ2-1; D gene ambiguous. The CDR3 runs 14 residues. The germline V gene encodes CDR1 SQVTM and CDR2 ANQGSEA. V was shortened by 7 bases and J by 6 bases, with 19 bases between the two germline ends. The CDR3 is CSANSGIPPNEQFF. The CDR3 nucleotides read TGCAGCGCAAATAGTGGAATCCCTCCCAATGAGCAGTTCTTC.

The chain carries TRBV15 and TRBJ2-7; 13 bases line up with TRBD2. Trimming at V came to 1 base and at J to 6 bases, leaving 0 bases not matched to a gene. There are 14 residues in the CDR3. CDR1 and CDR2 (germline): LNHNV, YYDKDF (reference sequence). The CDR3, as DNA: TGTGCCACCAGCAGAGGGACTAGCGGGAGCGAGCAGTACTTC. The encoded protein is CATSRGTSGSEQYF.